The next 30 T cell receptor beta chains were all read from a single sample in a study of CD8+CD57+ T cells in acquired aplastic anemia. For CDR3 and TCR beta VDJ profiling, genomic DNA was the template used. TCRdb used MiXCR to reprocess the reads, holding one entry per CDR3 protein. Of about 250,000 distinct CDR3 sequences in the sample, around 43% were seen once. CD8+CD57+ cell expansion had been shown by flow cytometry in patients chosen for sequencing. Sequencing used sorted CD4+, CD8+, or CD8+CD57+ T cells (not recorded which) from PBMCs. These receptors all come from a human donor with aplastic anemia.

The chain carries TRBV29-1 and TRBJ2-7, with a weak D call TRBD2 (5 bases). The V gene's germline CDR1 is SQVTM and CDR2 ANQGSEA. The V end lost 4 bases, the J end lost 1 base, and 14 bases lay between the germline ends. There are 14 residues in the CDR3. The CDR3 DNA reads TGCAGCGTTGTCCTTGTGGGCGGGTCCTACGAGCAGTACTTC. Encoded protein: CSVVLVGGSYEQYF.

With respect to this clonotype: This may come from a read error, since a much larger clone is one base off. V is TRBV20-1 and J is TRBJ1-1; D is undetermined. Germline loops: CDR1 DFQATT, CDR2 SNEGSKA (reference sequence). The V gene lost 1 base and the J gene lost 3 bases, with 9 bases spanning the gap. The CDR3 totals 13 residues. The CDR3 DNA is TGCAGTGCTAGAGGGGGTTCAGACACTGAAGCTTTCTTT. Its protein is CSARGGSDTEAFF.

The chain is built from TRBV9 and TRBJ2-7; 15 bases are shared with TRBD2. CDR3 length: 16 residues. In germline, CDR1 is SGDLS, CDR2 YYNGEE. After removal of 4 bases from V and 2 bases from J, the junction contained 4 bases not matched to a gene. DNA of the CDR3: TGTGCCAGCAGCATATGGACTAGCGGGAGGGCCTACGAGCAGTACTTC. Protein: CASSIWTSGRAYEQYF.

For this clonotype: A much larger clone sits a single nucleotide away, making a read error possible. This chain links TRBV4-3 with TRBJ1-1; possible D gene TRBD1, 6 bases. Trimming removed 8 bases from V and 4 bases from J, with 17 bases in between. Looked up from germline, CDR1 is LGHNA and CDR2 is YSLEER. CDR3 length: 14 residues. The chain's CDR3 is CASGPGDGGTEAFF. The CDR3 nucleotides read TGCGCCAGCGGCCCAGGGGATGGGGGCACTGAAGCTTTCTTT.

This clonotype was counted only a few times. This rearrangement joins TRBV2 to TRBJ2-1; 8 positions agree with TRBD2. The CDR3 sequence is 15 residues long. Germline CDR1 and CDR2: SNHLY and FYNNEI. V trimming: 2 bases; J trimming: 10 bases; junction bases outside the gene matches: 10. CDR3 region: CASSESWSGGTEQFF. For the CDR3, the DNA is TGTGCCAGCAGTGAATCATGGAGCGGGGGAACGGAGCAGTTCTTC.

The chain links TRBV11-2 to TRBJ2-1, with 12 bases matching TRBD2. Losses at the gene ends were 5 bases for V and 2 bases for J; bases not matched to a gene: 7. The CDR3 is 17 residues long. Germline V gene sequence: CDR1 SGHAT, CDR2 FQNNGV. Written as DNA, the CDR3 is TGTGCCAGCAGCGCCGGACTAGCGGGACTACCCTACAATGAGCAGTTCTTC. This gives the protein CASSAGLAGLPYNEQFF.

V usage is TRBV7-9 and J usage is TRBJ1-6, with 9 bases fitting TRBD1. Per the germline V gene, CDR1 is SEHNR and CDR2 is FQNEAQ (reference sequence). With 5 bases clipped from V and 10 bases from J, the junction kept 18 bases outside the gene matches. The CDR3 is 18 residues long. The CDR3 region has the DNA TGTGCCAGCAGCATTACCGTCCCGGGACAGGGATCTAAATCACCCCTCCACTTT. Encoded protein: CASSITVPGQGSKSPLHF.

The sample holds one count of this clonotype. This chain uses TRBV24-1 with TRBJ1-5; D is ambiguous. Per the germline V gene, CDR1 is KGHDR and CDR2 is SFDVKD. Trimming left V 3 bases short and J 1 base short, with 6 bases between. CDR3 length: 14 amino acids. The CDR3 sequence: CATSDTVSNQPQHF. The DNA of the CDR3 is TGTGCCACCAGTGATACAGTCAGCAATCAGCCCCAGCATTTT.

This clonotype was picked up many times. The chain combines TRBV19 with TRBJ2-2, with TRBD1 matching 7 bases. The germline gives CDR1 LNHDA, CDR2 SQIVND (reference sequence). This CDR3 is built from 12 residues. The CDR3 loop reads CAGQANTGELFF. In DNA, the CDR3 is TGTGCTGGACAGGCGAACACCGGGGAGCTGTTTTTT.

This clonotype was detected ten times or more. A much larger clone differs by one base, so this may be a read error. The chain links TRBV24-1 to TRBJ2-1; D unclear. V was shortened by 4 bases and J by 8 bases, with 11 bases between the two germline ends. In germline, CDR1 is KGHDR, CDR2 SFDVKD. The CDR3 contains 13 residues. The CDR3 bases are TGTGCCACCAGTGACCAGAGTGGGGATGAGCAGTTCTTC. Residues: CATSDQSGDEQFF.

The chain carries TRBV10-2 and TRBJ1-6; TRBD1 might be the D (6 bases). The germline V gene encodes CDR1 WSHSY and CDR2 SAAADI. The CDR3 is 12 amino acids. V dropped 7 bases and J dropped 7 bases, with 8 bases sitting between them. DNA of the CDR3: TGCGCCAGCATACAGGGAAATTCACCCCTCCACTTT. Protein: CASIQGNSPLHF.

The chain joins TRBV6-6 to TRBJ2-6; D is ambiguous. Per germline, CDR1 MNHNY and CDR2 SVGAGI (reference sequence). Trimming took 6 bases from V and 0 from J, leaving 15 bases between them. The CDR3 is 17 amino acids. The CDR3 DNA reads TGTGCCAGCAGCTCCCCCGAATCGGACTCTGGGGCCAACGTCCTGACTTTC. This gives the protein CASSSPESDSGANVLTF.

The gene calls are TRBV2 and TRBJ2-1; weak D call: TRBD1 (5 bases). The germline CDR1 and CDR2 sequences are SNHLY and FYNNEI. With 8 bases removed from V and 7 bases from J, the gap between germline ends came to 24 bases. The CDR3 has 16 residues. The CDR3 DNA reads TGTGCCAGCTCCCCCCACTGGGGCCTAGTGGGGAATGAGCAGTTCTTC. The encoded protein is CASSPHWGLVGNEQFF.

The table lists this clonotype with a count of one. The chain carries TRBV7-9 and TRBJ2-7; D is possibly TRBD2 (6 bases). The V gene's germline CDR1 is SEHNR and CDR2 FQNEAQ (reference sequence). This CDR3 comprises 14 residues. Deletions cut 6 bases from V and 6 bases from J, with 18 bases between. This chain's CDR3 is CASSRGTALGEQYF. The CDR3 DNA is TGTGCCAGCAGTCGGGGGACCGCCTTGGGCGAGCAGTACTTC.

The chain employs TRBV9 and TRBJ2-3, with D possibly matching TRBD1 (6 bases). The ends were cut back, 6 bases at V and 2 bases at J, with 10 bases in the middle. This CDR3 is 13 amino acids long. Looked up from germline, CDR1 is SGDLS and CDR2 is YYNGEE. The DNA for the CDR3 is TGTGCCAGCACCCGGACAGCCACAGATACGCAGTATTTT. It encodes CASTRTATDTQYF. The full variable domain, its missing parts supplied by reference TRBV9 and TRBJ2-3, is DSGVTQTPKHLITATGQRVTLRCSPRSGDLSVYWYQQSLDQGLQFLIQYYNGEERAKGNILERFSAQQFPDLHSELNLSSLELGDSALYFCASTRTATDTQYFGPGTRLTVL.

This clonotype occurred many times. The genes are TRBV29-1 and TRBJ2-7, with 7 bases identical to TRBD2. After removal of 3 bases from V and 3 bases from J, the junction contained 8 bases not matched to a gene. Germline CDR1 and CDR2: SQVTM and ANQGSEA. The CDR3 is 14 residues long. In nucleotides, the CDR3 is TGCAGCGTTGATACCGGGACTAAAGACTACGAGCAGTACTTC. This codes for CSVDTGTKDYEQYF.

This clonotype was seen repeatedly, ten times or more. The chain is built from TRBV5-6 and TRBJ2-7; either TRBD1 or TRBD2 may supply D (5 bases each). This CDR3 has 14 residues. The V gene lost 4 bases and the J gene lost 5 bases, with 16 bases spanning the gap. CDR1 is SGHDT, CDR2 YYEEEE, per germline. This CDR3 is CASSTYQGRNEQYF. CDR3 nucleotides: TGTGCCAGCAGCACCTACCAGGGACGGAACGAGCAGTACTTC.

This clonotype was observed a handful of times. A read error may account for a junction end that differs from germline. The CDR3 region has the DNA TGCGCCAGCAGCTTAGGGACAGGGAATGAGCAGTTCTTC. Protein: CASSLGTGNEQFF. The chain combines TRBV7-6 with TRBJ2-1, with TRBD1 matching 9 bases. CDR3 length equals 13 residues. Germline V gene lookup returns CDR1 SGHVS and CDR2 FNYEAQ.

This clonotype was observed at least ten times. In DNA form, the CDR3 reads TGTGCCACCAGCTCGACAGGGGAAGAAGCTTTCTTT. Amino acids: CATSSTGEEAFF. V gene TRBV24-1 combines with J gene TRBJ1-1, with TRBD1 matching over 8 bases. Per germline, CDR1 KGHDR and CDR2 SFDVKD. V was pared by 7 bases and J by 8 bases, with 5 bases of the junction left unmatched. The CDR3 runs to 12 residues.

This clonotype was found many times. The chain has TRBV12-3 or TRBV12-4 and TRBJ1-2; 7 bases line up with TRBD1. CDR3 size: 17 residues. The V and J ends lost 1 base and 4 bases, in that order; junction bases with no gene match: 12. The DNA of the CDR3 is TGTGCCAGCAGTTTAGGAGGGACAGCAGGAGGGCCCTATGGCTACACCTTC. Residues: CASSLGGTAGGPYGYTF.

This clonotype was recorded many times. Here the CDR3 reads CASSLGQYTYEQYF. The CDR3 DNA reads TGCGCCAGCAGCTTGGGACAATATACCTACGAGCAGTACTTC. The chain joins TRBV5-1 to TRBJ2-7; D not certain. CDR1 and CDR2 (germline): SGHRS, YFSETQ. The CDR3 loop spans 14 amino acids. The V end was cut by 0 bases, the J end by 2 bases, with 9 bases between.

The chain carries TRBV5-6 and TRBJ1-2; no firm D call. The CDR3 is 12 amino acids. CDR1 and CDR2 from the germline V gene are SGHDT and YYEEEE. V dropped 5 bases and J dropped 3 bases, with 8 bases sitting between them. CDR3 bases: TGTGCCAGCAGTCTCTGGGACTATGGCTACACCTTC. Its protein product is CASSLWDYGYTF.

This clonotype showed up just a few times. The chain links TRBV19 to TRBJ2-7; D perhaps matches TRBD2 (6 bases). The CDR3 is 15 residues long. The V end was cut by 5 bases, the J end by 5 bases, with 19 bases between. From germline, CDR1 is LNHDA and CDR2 SQIVND (reference sequence). This CDR3 is CASSPPFAGRHEQYF. In DNA, the CDR3 is TGTGCCAGTAGTCCCCCGTTTGCGGGAAGGCACGAGCAGTACTTC.

This clonotype has a handful of counts. In DNA form, the CDR3 reads TGTGCCAGCAGTCACGCCAGCGTCACAGATACGCAGTATTTT. Translating it yields CASSHASVTDTQYF. The chain has TRBV6-1 and TRBJ2-3; D gene uncertain. V lost 5 bases, J lost 2 bases, and 11 bases lay in between. The CDR3 covers 14 residues. From germline, CDR1 is MNHNS and CDR2 SASEGT.

With respect to this clonotype: Mismatch with germline at one junction end may stem from a read error. J is TRBJ2-7 and V is TRBV19, with 8 bases identical to TRBD2. The CDR3 has 12 amino acids. Per germline, CDR1 LNHDA and CDR2 SQIVND (reference sequence). CDR3 amino acids: CASSGKSYEQYF. As DNA, the CDR3 is TGCGCCAGTAGCGGGAAGTCCTACGAGCAGTACTTC.

This clonotype occurred once. V usage is TRBV9 and J usage is TRBJ1-2; D is ambiguous. CDR3 length equals 15 residues. Trimming pared 3 bases from V and 9 bases from J, leaving 21 bases between. Germline V gene lookup returns CDR1 SGDLS and CDR2 YYNGEE. CDR3 bases: TGTGCCAGCAGCGCCCCTGTAGAGGGCACAGCCTGCTACACCTTC. This sequence encodes CASSAPVEGTACYTF.

V and J are TRBV7-8 and TRBJ2-3; the D call may be TRBD1 or TRBD2 (5 bases each). V dropped 1 base and J dropped 6 bases, with 11 bases sitting between them. CDR3 length: 14 residues. Germline V gene sequence: CDR1 SGHVS, CDR2 FQNEAQ. This CDR3 reads CASSLVGAGDTQYF. The CDR3 region has the DNA TGTGCCAGCAGCTTAGTCGGGGCCGGGGATACGCAGTATTTT.

This clonotype was counted many times. The chain couples TRBV24-1 to TRBJ1-1; TRBD1 might be the D (6 bases). V was shortened by 3 bases and J by 4 bases, with 14 bases between the two germline ends. The CDR3 runs to 15 residues. Germline CDR1 reads KGHDR; CDR2 reads SFDVKD. The chain's CDR3 is CATSDEGGFVTEAFF. The CDR3 coding sequence is TGTGCCACCAGTGATGAAGGGGGGTTTGTCACTGAAGCTTTCTTT.

This clonotype was seen more than once but under ten times. V usage is TRBV6-5 and J usage is TRBJ1-3; the match to TRBD1 covers 7 bases. This CDR3 is built from 16 residues. V gave up 2 bases and J gave up 4 bases; unmatched junction bases: 8. CDR1 MNHEY and CDR2 SVGAGI come from the germline V gene. In DNA form, the CDR3 reads TGTGCCAGCAGTTACGCCGGGACAGCTACGGGAAACACCATATATTTT. Its translation: CASSYAGTATGNTIYF.

This clonotype was detected only a few times. The chain couples TRBV30 to TRBJ1-1; TRBD1 is a possible D gene (6 bases). Germline V lookup: CDR1 GTSNPN, CDR2 SVGIG (reference sequence). V dropped 1 base and J dropped 1 base, with 10 bases sitting between them. This CDR3 has 14 amino acids. This CDR3 is CAWSGGTTNTEAFF. The CDR3, as DNA: TGTGCCTGGAGTGGAGGGACAACGAACACTGAAGCTTTCTTT.